The table lists the clone carrying this T cell receptor (beta chain) with a few counts. The antigen is not known. The treatment was: oral pan-JAK inhibitor, 5-10 mg twice daily. Sorted out of PBMCs were CD4+ T cells and CD8+ T cells. There are 13 residues in the CDR3. The germline V and J ends were trimmed by 0 bases and 10 bases, with 11 bases remaining between them. Germline assignment: CDR1 SGHRS and CDR2 YFSETQ. cDNA reverse transcribed from extracted RNA served as the sequencing template. Profiling relied on immunoSEQ multiplex PCR, and the TCRdb table lists in-frame clones only, not all of them. The repertoire has about 200,000 clones, less than 45% of them found once; the top ten carry under 0.55%. The record originates from a study of CD8+ T cells in alopecia areata. General study points: It was observed that many expanded lesional clones persisted in scalp and blood during tofacitinib.

The input for sequencing was CD4+ T cells sorted from blood, taken between weeks 30 and 35, from a patient treated with tofacitinib. The sequence came from a human donor with alopecia areata. This rearrangement joins TRBV5-1 to TRBJ2-1, with unresolved D. The CDR3 region has the DNA TGCGCCAGCAGCTTGGACTCACGCCAGGAGCAGTTCTTC. As protein: CASSLDSRQEQFF.